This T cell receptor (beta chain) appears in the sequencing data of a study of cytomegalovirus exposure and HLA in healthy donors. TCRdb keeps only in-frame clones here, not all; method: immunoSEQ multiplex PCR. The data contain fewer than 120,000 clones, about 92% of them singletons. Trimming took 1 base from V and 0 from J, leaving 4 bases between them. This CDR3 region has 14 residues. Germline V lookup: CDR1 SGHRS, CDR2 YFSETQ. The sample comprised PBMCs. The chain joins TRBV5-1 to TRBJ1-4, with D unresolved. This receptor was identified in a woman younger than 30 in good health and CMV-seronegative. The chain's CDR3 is CASSLQTTNEKLFF. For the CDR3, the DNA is TGCGCCAGCAGCTTGCAAACAACTAATGAAAAACTGTTTTTT.